These 9 T cell receptor beta chains were all obtained from the same sample, sequenced in a study of cytomegalovirus exposure and HLA in healthy donors. The PCR used 60 Vbeta and 13 Jbeta primers. Profiled with immunoSEQ multiplex PCR; TCRdb holds only in-frame clones, not every one. The sample has roughly 60,000 clones; the top ten hold 3.6%. Sequenced: PBMCs. The origin of the receptors is a woman aged 18-29 years in good health and CMV-seronegative.

This chain uses TRBV9 with TRBJ2-2; a weak D match, TRBD1 (5 bases). The CDR3 runs to 13 residues. Trimming cost V 1 base and J 6 bases, with 7 bases left between them. Germline V lookup: CDR1 SGDLS, CDR2 YYNGEE. In nucleotides, the CDR3 is TGTGCCAGCAGCGTACAGGGTGCCGGGGAGCTGTTTTTT. Its translation is CASSVQGAGELFF.

The V and J genes are TRBV7-6 and TRBJ2-1; 11 positions agree with TRBD2. The CDR3 totals 16 residues. The junction had 9 bases not matched to a gene; V was cut back by 5 bases and J by 6 bases. Germline V gene data show CDR1 as SGHVS and CDR2 as FNYEAQ. The CDR3, as DNA: TGTGCCAGCAGCGCCCCTCTAGCGGGAGGAGTCAATGAGCAGTTCTTC. Amino acids: CASSAPLAGGVNEQFF. Full variable domain (remainder filled in from reference TRBV7-6 and TRBJ2-1): GAGVSQSPRYKVTKRGQDVALRCDPISGHVSLYWYRQALGQGPEFLTYFNYEAQQDKSGLPNDRFSAERPEGSISTLTIQRTEQRDSAMYRCASSAPLAGGVNEQFFGPGTRLTVL.

The chain combines TRBV6-1 with TRBJ1-2, with D possibly TRBD1 on 5 matching bases. Per the germline V gene, CDR1 is MNHNS and CDR2 is SASEGT. This CDR3 is built from 15 residues. The V and J ends lost 3 bases and 4 bases respectively, with 15 bases between them. The CDR3 bases are TGTGCCAGCAGTGAGAAACCCAGGACATCCTATGGCTACACCTTC. Its translation: CASSEKPRTSYGYTF.

The rearrangement links TRBV28 to TRBJ2-1, with 9 bases identical to TRBD2. The CDR3 totals 15 residues. The junction had 7 bases not matched to a gene; V was cut back by 3 bases and J by 7 bases. Per germline, CDR1 MDHEN and CDR2 SYDVKM. The DNA of the CDR3 is TGTGCCAGCAGTTTGTCAGCGGGGGGTTGGAATGAGCAGTTCTTC. It specifies CASSLSAGGWNEQFF. Full variable domain (outside the CDR3, taken from reference TRBV28 and TRBJ2-1): DVKVTQSSRYLVKRTGEKVFLECVQDMDHENMFWYRQDPGLGLRLIYFSYDVKMKEKGDIPEGYSVSREKKERFSLILESASTNQTSMYLCASSLSAGGWNEQFFGPGTRLTVL.

The chain employs TRBV6-1 and TRBJ2-7; 7 bases are shared with TRBD2. The V and J ends lost 4 bases and 7 bases, in that order; junction bases with no gene match: 10. This CDR3 region has 14 residues. CDR1 is MNHNS, CDR2 SASEGT, per germline. The CDR3 is CASSAGLEGGEQYF. In nucleotides, the CDR3 is TGTGCCAGCAGTGCAGGACTAGAGGGTGGTGAGCAGTACTTC.

The V and J genes are TRBV4-1 and TRBJ1-2, with D uncertain. The germline CDR1 and CDR2 sequences are MGHRA and YSYEKL. The V end lost 2 bases, the J end lost 2 bases, and 12 bases lay between the germline ends. This CDR3 region has 15 residues. CDR3: CASSQTFTPNYGYTF. As DNA, the CDR3 is TGCGCCAGCAGCCAAACTTTTACCCCCAACTATGGCTACACCTTC.

The chain employs TRBV25-1 and TRBJ1-1; D remains ambiguous. With 7 bases removed from V and 1 base from J, the gap between germline ends came to 7 bases. This CDR3 is 12 amino acids long. The germline V gene has CDR1 MGHDK and CDR2 SYGVNS. As DNA, the CDR3 is TGTGCCAGCACCCACTCGAACACTGAAGCTTTCTTT. This encodes CASTHSNTEAFF.

The CDR3 reads CASSGASQETQYF. CDR3 in DNA: TGTGCCAGTAGTGGGGCCAGCCAAGAGACCCAGTACTTC. V is TRBV19 and J is TRBJ2-5, with D possibly TRBD1 on 5 matching bases. Trimming cost V 5 bases and J 1 base, with 8 bases left between them. Germline V gene lookup returns CDR1 LNHDA and CDR2 SQIVND (reference sequence). The CDR3 has 13 amino acids.

The chain employs TRBV19 and TRBJ2-3, with TRBD2 matching 9 bases. The length of the CDR3 is 14 residues. Germline values: CDR1 LNHDA, CDR2 SQIVND (reference sequence). V trimming: 4 bases; J trimming: 9 bases; junction bases outside the gene matches: 8. Here the CDR3 DNA reads TGTGCCAGTAGTAACGAGCGGGGGGCTTTAACGCAGTATTTT. It is translated as CASSNERGALTQYF.